These 10 T cell receptor beta chains were sequenced from one sample in a study of blood T cell repertoires in COVID-19 (dated by TCRdb to 2018 to 2020). Library preparation used the immunoSEQ multiplex PCR assay. TCRdb limited this immuneACCESS table to in-frame rearrangements with V and J called. A share of clones is missing; checked studies link under half to unresolved V genes, and the rest is unexplained. The sample has about 170,000 clones on record, roughly 86% of them singletons. Under 0.7% of the sample lies in the top ten. The specimen was peripheral blood. The receptors were gathered from a man aged 55 to 70 with COVID-19, enrolled during active disease.

This chain connects TRBV27 to TRBJ1-5; 7 nucleotides agree with TRBD1. Unmatched junction bases numbered 13, after V lost 7 bases and J lost 1 base. CDR1 MNHEY and CDR2 SMNVEV come from the germline V gene (reference sequence). The CDR3 extends over 17 amino acids. CDR3 loop: CASTPRDRVGSNQPQHF. Here the CDR3 DNA reads TGTGCCAGCACCCCCCGAGACAGGGTTGGGAGCAATCAGCCCCAGCATTTT.

The J gene is TRBJ1-2, the V gene TRBV30, with 7 nucleotides matching TRBD1. Germline V gene sequence: CDR1 GTSNPN, CDR2 SVGIG (reference sequence). Trimming removed 1 base from V and 6 bases from J; junction bases left unmatched: 5. The CDR3 is made up of 13 amino acids. The CDR3 DNA sequence: TGTGCCTGGAGTGCACAGGGGCTCGATGGCTACACCTTC. Its translation: CAWSAQGLDGYTF.

The rearrangement uses TRBV6-6 and TRBJ1-2, with a possible D match to TRBD1 (5 bases). In germline, CDR1 is MNHNY, CDR2 SVGAGI (reference sequence). V lost 7 bases and J lost 4, with 16 bases in between. This CDR3 has 14 amino acids. The CDR3 sequence: CASTALVGGYGYTF. The CDR3 DNA follows: TGTGCCAGCACCGCCTTAGTGGGGGGCTATGGCTACACCTTC.

The V gene is TRBV28, the J gene TRBJ1-2; 11 nucleotides match TRBD1. V trimming: 6 bases; J trimming: 1 base; junction bases outside the gene matches: 7. This CDR3 is built from 16 residues. Germline V gene sequence: CDR1 MDHEN, CDR2 SYDVKM. CDR3 region: CASRKGQGGNNYGYTF. CDR3 DNA: TGTGCCAGCAGGAAGGGACAGGGGGGGAATAACTATGGCTACACCTTC.

The chain couples TRBV6-5 to TRBJ2-1, with TRBD1 matching over 7 bases. Germline CDR1 is MNHEY and CDR2 is SVGAGI. V gave up 6 bases and J gave up 5 bases; unmatched junction bases: 10. This CDR3 contains 15 residues. CDR3 nucleotides: TGTGCCAGCAGAAAAGACAGGGTCTGGAACAATGAGCAGTTCTTC. Translation: CASRKDRVWNNEQFF.

This chain links TRBV4-3 with TRBJ1-2; possible D gene TRBD1, 5 bases. Per germline, CDR1 LGHNA and CDR2 YSLEER. Trimming stripped 1 base from V and 5 bases from J, with 8 bases between. The CDR3 consists of 13 residues. CDR3 in DNA: TGCGCCAGCAGCCAAGTTCGACAGTATGGCTACACCTTC. Residues: CASSQVRQYGYTF.

The chain uses TRBV28 and TRBJ1-1; the D gene is possibly TRBD1 (5 bases). CDR3 length equals 15 residues. The V end lost 7 bases, the J end lost 0 bases, and 15 bases lay between the germline ends. Germline V gene data show CDR1 as MDHEN and CDR2 as SYDVKM. The CDR3 bases are TGTGCCAGCAACAAACTGGGACTTATGAACACTGAAGCTTTCTTT. Translated, it gives CASNKLGLMNTEAFF.

The genes are TRBV7-2 and TRBJ2-7; 10 bases match TRBD2. Germline V gene data show CDR1 as SGHTA and CDR2 as FQGNSA. The CDR3 contains 15 residues. With 1 base clipped from V and 7 bases from J, the junction kept 7 bases outside the gene matches. CDR3 in amino acids: CASSLDQAGGREQYF. The CDR3, as DNA: TGTGCCAGCAGCTTAGATCAAGCGGGGGGGCGAGAGCAGTACTTC. The full variable domain, with the rest looked up from reference TRBV7-2 and TRBJ2-7, is GAGVSQSPSNKVTEKGKDVELRCDPISGHTALYWYRQSLGQGLEFLIYFQGNSAPDKSGLPSDRFSAERTGGSVSTLTIQRTQQEDSAVYLCASSLDQAGGREQYFGPGTRLTVT.

The rearrangement uses TRBV11-1 and TRBJ2-2; no reliable D call. This CDR3 has 14 amino acids. Trimming pared 3 bases from V and 1 base from J, leaving 6 bases between. CDR1 SGHAT and CDR2 FQDESV come from the germline V gene (reference sequence). The CDR3 sequence: CASSFARNTGELFF. The CDR3 bases are TGTGCCAGCAGCTTCGCCAGGAACACCGGGGAGCTGTTTTTT.

The chain combines TRBV11-2 with TRBJ2-1, with 11 bases identical to TRBD2. The CDR3 consists of 15 residues. V trimming: 3 bases; J trimming: 8 bases; junction bases outside the gene matches: 6. The germline V gene has CDR1 SGHAT and CDR2 FQNNGV. The CDR3 reads CASSLTSGVWDEQFF. The CDR3 coding sequence is TGTGCCAGCAGCTTGACTAGCGGGGTATGGGATGAGCAGTTCTTC.